A selection of T cell receptor beta chains follows, all from one sample in a study of preoperative IRX-2 immunotherapy in early breast cancer. TCRdb's copy holds only in-frame clones and misses some; the assay was immunoSEQ multiplex PCR. The table records about 23,000 clones, approximately 92% of them present only once. The starting material was tumor tissue, obtained after IRX-2 immunotherapy. The receptors originated from a human donor with breast cancer. The conserved cysteine and the conserved F or W are not part of the CDR3 here. Fields, in order: V gene, clone size, J gene, CDR3 protein. Rows give clone size only sometimes, using once, few, many, or a class for an expanded clone.

v_gene: TRBV19; abundance: .; j_gene: TRBJ1-3; CDR3aa: ASSIDHSSGNTIY
v_gene: TRBV9; abundance: .; j_gene: TRBJ1-4; CDR3aa: ASSEGTRNEKLF
v_gene: TRBV7-2; abundance: once; j_gene: TRBJ2-2; CDR3aa: ASSLATGGTGELF
v_gene: TRBV7-2; abundance: .; j_gene: TRBJ1-3; CDR3aa: ASSLTGGGNTIY
v_gene: TRBV9; abundance: .; j_gene: TRBJ2-1; CDR3aa: ASSVGDGDWGNEQF
v_gene: TRBV30; abundance: .; j_gene: TRBJ2-1; CDR3aa: AWGERMVEQF
v_gene: TRBV5-1; abundance: .; j_gene: TRBJ1-1; CDR3aa: ASSLRAMNTEAF
v_gene: TRBV29-1; abundance: .; j_gene: TRBJ2-5; CDR3aa: SVRTSGRAETQY
v_gene: TRBV10-2; abundance: .; j_gene: TRBJ2-3; CDR3aa: ASSDPGRDTQY
v_gene: TRBV7-6; abundance: .; j_gene: TRBJ2-3; CDR3aa: ASSLGVAGETTSTDTQY
v_gene: TRBV9; abundance: .; j_gene: TRBJ2-7; CDR3aa: ASSPGGREQY
v_gene: TRBV27; abundance: few; j_gene: TRBJ1-2; CDR3aa: ASSLFGGYYGYT
v_gene: TRBV5-1; abundance: .; j_gene: TRBJ2-1; CDR3aa: ASSLERQSSYNEQF
v_gene: TRBV28; abundance: .; j_gene: TRBJ1-6; CDR3aa: ASSFRDGHNSPLH
v_gene: TRBV9; abundance: .; j_gene: TRBJ2-1; CDR3aa: ASSVAGGIWDEQF
v_gene: TRBV5-1; abundance: .; j_gene: TRBJ2-2; CDR3aa: ASSSIPRTGPNTGELF
v_gene: TRBV5-1; abundance: .; j_gene: TRBJ1-5; CDR3aa: ASSPRQGIPDQPQH
v_gene: TRBV7-9; abundance: .; j_gene: TRBJ1-6; CDR3aa: ASSLGTGGSFNSPLH
v_gene: TRBV5-8; abundance: .; j_gene: TRBJ1-1; CDR3aa: ASSLEQREAF
v_gene: TRBV4-2; abundance: few; j_gene: TRBJ1-1; CDR3aa: ASSQQYTGEAF
v_gene: TRBV29-1; abundance: few; j_gene: TRBJ2-2; CDR3aa: SVDRGFTGELF
v_gene: TRBV11-2; abundance: .; j_gene: TRBJ1-1; CDR3aa: ASSSYNVGNTEAF
v_gene: TRBV5-1; abundance: .; j_gene: TRBJ1-1; CDR3aa: ASTGESTEAL
v_gene: TRBV19; abundance: .; j_gene: TRBJ1-5; CDR3aa: ASSTTGVNQPQH
v_gene: TRBV6-5; abundance: .; j_gene: TRBJ2-3; CDR3aa: ASSSIPGQGTDTQY
v_gene: TRBV4-1; abundance: .; j_gene: TRBJ2-1; CDR3aa: ASSLAGGSYNEQF
v_gene: TRBV10-3; abundance: once; j_gene: TRBJ2-5; CDR3aa: ATQIQETQY
v_gene: TRBV5-1; abundance: .; j_gene: TRBJ2-7; CDR3aa: ASSSDPGTGDGQY
v_gene: TRBV4-2; abundance: .; j_gene: TRBJ2-1; CDR3aa: ASSLSRGLADNEQF
v_gene: TRBV7-9; abundance: .; j_gene: TRBJ1-4; CDR3aa: ASSRLTEQGVWGNEKLF
v_gene: TRBV30; abundance: .; j_gene: TRBJ2-3; CDR3aa: AWSRGGPPDTQY
v_gene: TRBV7-6; abundance: few; j_gene: TRBJ2-3; CDR3aa: ASSQIGSTDTQY
v_gene: TRBV11-3; abundance: few; j_gene: TRBJ1-3; CDR3aa: ASSSDRGDTIY
v_gene: TRBV19; abundance: .; j_gene: TRBJ2-3; CDR3aa: ASRRGQVWDTQY
v_gene: TRBV7-9; abundance: once; j_gene: TRBJ1-5; CDR3aa: ASSLVGQSNQPQH
v_gene: TRBV23-1; abundance: .; j_gene: TRBJ2-7; CDR3aa: ASPPNRGRHEQY
v_gene: TRBV2; abundance: .; j_gene: TRBJ1-2; CDR3aa: ASERTAFNYGYT
v_gene: TRBV6-4; abundance: .; j_gene: TRBJ1-4; CDR3aa: APGGSTNEKLF
v_gene: TRBV7-1; abundance: .; j_gene: TRBJ2-7; CDR3aa: ASTGGVTYEQY
v_gene: TRBV7-2; abundance: once; j_gene: TRBJ2-1; CDR3aa: ASSLPPRTSRYDEQF